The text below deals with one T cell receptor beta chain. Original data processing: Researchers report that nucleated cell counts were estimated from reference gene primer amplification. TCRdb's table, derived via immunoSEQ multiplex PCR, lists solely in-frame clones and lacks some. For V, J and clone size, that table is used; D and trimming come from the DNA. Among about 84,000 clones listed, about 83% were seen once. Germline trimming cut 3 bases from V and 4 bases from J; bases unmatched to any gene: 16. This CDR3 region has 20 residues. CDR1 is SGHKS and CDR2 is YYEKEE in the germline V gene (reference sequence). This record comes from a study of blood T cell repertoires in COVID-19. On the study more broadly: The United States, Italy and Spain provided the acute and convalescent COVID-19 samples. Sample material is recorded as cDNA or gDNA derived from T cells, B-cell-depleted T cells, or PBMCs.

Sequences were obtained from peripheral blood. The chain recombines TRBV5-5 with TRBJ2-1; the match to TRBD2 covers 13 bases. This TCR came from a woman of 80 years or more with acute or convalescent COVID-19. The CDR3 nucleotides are TGTGCCAGCAGCTGGCCCGGGACTAGCGGGAATTCGGAGACTTACAATGAGCAGTTCTTC. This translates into CASSWPGTSGNSETYNEQFF.